A single T cell receptor beta chain is shown here with its context. This record belongs to a study of blood T cell repertoires in COVID-19. The overall study: Spain, Italy and the United States supplied samples that represented acute and convalescent COVID-19. T cells, B-cell-depleted T cells, or PBMCs provided the cDNA or gDNA that served as material.

In the source study's methods: Estimates of nucleated cell counts were drawn from the amplification of reference gene primers. Libraries were prepared by immunoSEQ multiplex PCR; TCRdb keeps only in-frame clonotypes and omits some of them. Clone size and V and J calls were adopted from that table, with D and trimming inferred from the DNA. The sample lists 150,000 or so clones, about 89% occurring once. Germline CDR1 GTSNPN, CDR2 SVGIG (reference sequence). V dropped 8 bases and J dropped 10; count of bases not matched to a gene: 4. There are 12 residues in the CDR3. The sequence derives from a man over 45 with acute or convalescent COVID-19. The sample consisted of peripheral blood. This chain links TRBV30 with TRBJ1-6; TRBD1 matches 11 bases. The CDR3 loop is CAGDRGGSPLHF. The CDR3 DNA reads as TGTGCCGGGGACAGGGGGGGATCACCCCTCCACTTT.